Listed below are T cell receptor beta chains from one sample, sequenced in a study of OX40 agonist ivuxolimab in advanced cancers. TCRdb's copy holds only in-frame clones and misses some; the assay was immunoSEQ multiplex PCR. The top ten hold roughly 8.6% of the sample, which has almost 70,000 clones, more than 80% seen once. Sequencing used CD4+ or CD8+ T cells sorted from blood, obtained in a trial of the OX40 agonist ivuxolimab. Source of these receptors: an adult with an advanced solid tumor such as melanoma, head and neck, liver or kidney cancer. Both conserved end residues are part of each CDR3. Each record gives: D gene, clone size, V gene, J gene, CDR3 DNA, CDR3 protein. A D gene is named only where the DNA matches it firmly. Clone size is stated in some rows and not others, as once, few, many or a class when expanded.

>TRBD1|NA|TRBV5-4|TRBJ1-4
TGTGCCAGCAGCTTGAGGCGACGGGAGGGACAGGAAAAACTGTTTTTT
CASSLRRREGQEKLFF
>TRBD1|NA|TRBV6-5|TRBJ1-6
TGTGCCAGCAGTTCCACACCCAGACAGGGTTCACCCCTCCACTTT
CASSSTPRQGSPLHF
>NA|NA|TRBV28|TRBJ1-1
TGTGCCAGCATCAGTTGGTCCGAGCCTTTTTCGAACACTGAAGCTTTCTTT
CASISWSEPFSNTEAFF
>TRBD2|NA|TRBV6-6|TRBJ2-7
TGTGCCAGCCGTATTGTTTCGGGACTAGCGAACGAGCAGTACTTC
CASRIVSGLANEQYF
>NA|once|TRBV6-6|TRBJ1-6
TGTGCCAGCAGCCCCGTCGGTCCTGAACGGACACCCCTCCACTTT
CASSPVGPERTPLHF
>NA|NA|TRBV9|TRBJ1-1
TGTGCCAGCAGCGCTGGGGAATTGGCTGAAGCTTTCTTT
CASSAGELAEAFF
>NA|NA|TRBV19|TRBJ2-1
TGTGCCAGTAGTAGGTCGCGGAGGGACCGGTTCGGTGGTGAGCAGTTCTTC
CASSRSRRDRFGGEQFF
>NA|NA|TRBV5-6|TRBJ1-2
TGTGCCAGCAGCTTGGATCGAGGTAGCTATGGCTACACCTTC
CASSLDRGSYGYTF
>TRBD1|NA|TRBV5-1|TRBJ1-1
TGCGCCAGCAGCTTAACCTTTCTCCCGGGACAGGGGAACACTGAAGCTTTCTTT
CASSLTFLPGQGNTEAFF
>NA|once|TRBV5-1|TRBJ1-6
TGCGCCAGCAGCTTGGATCCGGGTTCTGGGGGAAATTCACCCCTCCACTTT
CASSLDPGSGGNSPLHF
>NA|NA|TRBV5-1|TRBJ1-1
TGCGCCAGCAGCTGGAATTGGAACACTGAAGCTTTCTTT
CASSWNWNTEAFF
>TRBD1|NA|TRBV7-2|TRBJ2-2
TGTGCCAGCAGCGCGACAGGGTCTACCGGGGAGCTGTTTTTT
CASSATGSTGELFF
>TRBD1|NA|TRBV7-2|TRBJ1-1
TGTGCCAGCAGCTCCGCTCTGGGACGACAGGGGGAAGCTTTCTTT
CASSSALGRQGEAFF
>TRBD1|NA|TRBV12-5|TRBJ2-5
TGTGCTAGTGGTTTGGAGAAGGGACAGGGCGAGACCCAGTACTTC
CASGLEKGQGETQYF
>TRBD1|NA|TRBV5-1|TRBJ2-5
TGCGCCAGCAGCTTGGCCCTCGGGACAGAGGAGACCCAGTACTTC
CASSLALGTEETQYF
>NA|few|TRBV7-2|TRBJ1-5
TGTGCCAGCACCCCAGGAGGGAGCAATCAGCCCCAGCATTTT
CASTPGGSNQPQHF
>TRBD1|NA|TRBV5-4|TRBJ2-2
TGTGCCAGCATCGCCCAGGGGGACACCGGGGAGCTGTTTTTT
CASIAQGDTGELFF
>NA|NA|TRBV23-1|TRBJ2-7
TGCGCCAGCAGTCAATTCCCTTACAGGGTAGCTTCCTACGAGCAGTACTTC
CASSQFPYRVASYEQYF
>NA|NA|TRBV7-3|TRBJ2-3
TGTGCCAGCAGCTTAGGGTCGGGGGCCAGCGCAGATACGCAGTATTTT
CASSLGSGASADTQYF
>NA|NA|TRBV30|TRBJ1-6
TGTGCCTGGACCACAGGGCCTACCTATAATTCACCCCTCCACTTT
CAWTTGPTYNSPLHF